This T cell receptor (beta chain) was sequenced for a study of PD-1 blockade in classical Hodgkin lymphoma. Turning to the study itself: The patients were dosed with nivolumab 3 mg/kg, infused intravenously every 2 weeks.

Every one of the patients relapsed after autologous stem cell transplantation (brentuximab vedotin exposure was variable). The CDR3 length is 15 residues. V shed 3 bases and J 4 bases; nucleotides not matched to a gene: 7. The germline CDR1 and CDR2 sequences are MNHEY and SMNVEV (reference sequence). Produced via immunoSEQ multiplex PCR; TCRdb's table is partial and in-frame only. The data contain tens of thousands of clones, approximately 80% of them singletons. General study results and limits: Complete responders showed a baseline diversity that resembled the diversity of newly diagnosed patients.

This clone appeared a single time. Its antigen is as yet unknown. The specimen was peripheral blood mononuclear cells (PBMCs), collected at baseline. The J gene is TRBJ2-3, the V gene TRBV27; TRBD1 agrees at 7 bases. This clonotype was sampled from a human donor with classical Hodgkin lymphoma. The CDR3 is CASSFTGTVADTQYF. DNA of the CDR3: TGTGCCAGCAGTTTCACCGGGACAGTGGCAGATACGCAGTATTTT.